A selection of T cell receptor beta chains follows, all from one sample in a study of shared clonotypes between healthy human individuals. This table comes from immunoSEQ multiplex PCR, and its TCRdb copy is limited to in-frame clones, with some not included. The repertoire has approximately 980,000 clones, approximately 80% of them found once; the top ten carry around 1.5%. The specimen was memory CD4+ T cells sorted from blood. All receptors derive from a man aged 18-30 years in good health. Both conserved end residues are part of each CDR3. D genes are given only for firm matches. The size of a clone is reported for some rows only, either as once, few or many, or as a class for expanded clones.

J: TRBJ2-7
size: .
D: .
length: 13
V: TRBV29-1
CDR3: CSAIKDSSYEQYF
DNA: TGCAGCGCCATAAAGGACAGCTCCTACGAGCAGTACTTC

J: TRBJ1-1
size: .
D: .
length: 14
V: TRBV10-2
CDR3: CASRISGQNTEAFF
DNA: TGCGCCAGCAGAATCTCCGGACAGAACACTGAAGCTTTCTTT

J: TRBJ2-7
size: once
D: TRBD2
length: 16
V: TRBV25-1
CDR3: CASSVAGLAGSYEQYF
DNA: TGTGCCAGCAGTGTTGCCGGACTAGCGGGTTCCTACGAGCAGTACTTC

J: TRBJ2-1
size: few
D: .
length: 15
V: TRBV5-1
CDR3: CASRITGTAYNEQFF
DNA: TGCGCCAGCAGAATAACCGGGACTGCGTACAATGAGCAGTTCTTC

J: TRBJ1-2
size: .
D: .
length: 15
V: TRBV5-1
CDR3: CASSLSSVPNYGYTF
DNA: TGCGCCAGCAGCTTGTCGTCAGTTCCTAACTATGGCTACACCTTC

J: TRBJ2-7
size: .
D: .
length: 16
V: TRBV2
CDR3: CASIRNFAGNSYEQYF
DNA: TGTGCCAGCATTCGTAATTTTGCAGGGAACTCCTACGAGCAGTACTTC

J: TRBJ2-7
size: .
D: .
length: 15
V: TRBV5-8
CDR3: CASSPDGRGNYEQYF
DNA: TGTGCCAGCAGCCCGGATGGCAGGGGAAACTACGAGCAGTACTTC

J: TRBJ1-3
size: .
D: TRBD1
length: 15
V: TRBV2
CDR3: CASSLGQDSGNTIYF
DNA: TGTGCCAGCAGCCTCGGACAGGACTCTGGAAACACCATATATTTT

J: TRBJ2-3
size: .
D: .
length: 13
V: TRBV5-1
CDR3: CASSSRNTDTQYF
DNA: TGCGCCAGCAGCTCGCGAAACACAGATACGCAGTATTTT

J: TRBJ2-1
size: .
D: TRBD2
length: 15
V: TRBV7-9
CDR3: CASNPGTSDNNEQFF
DNA: TGTGCCAGCAACCCCGGGACTAGCGATAACAATGAGCAGTTCTTC

J: TRBJ2-3
size: .
D: TRBD2
length: 13
V: TRBV10-3
CDR3: CAIRGLATDTQYF
DNA: TGTGCCATCAGGGGACTAGCTACAGATACGCAGTATTTT

J: TRBJ2-3
size: once
D: .
length: 12
V: TRBV30
CDR3: CAWSRGTDTQYF
DNA: TGTGCCTGGAGTCGGGGGACAGATACGCAGTATTTT

J: TRBJ2-5
size: .
D: .
length: 12
V: TRBV10-2
CDR3: CAIKDPLETQYF
DNA: TGCGCCATCAAGGACCCTCTGGAGACCCAGTACTTC

J: TRBJ2-1
size: .
D: .
length: 14
V: TRBV30
CDR3: CAWTFANSYNEQFF
DNA: TGTGCCTGGACTTTTGCAAACTCCTACAATGAGCAGTTCTTC

J: TRBJ2-7
size: .
D: TRBD1
length: 16
V: TRBV28
CDR3: CASSLTGTGTLHEQYF
DNA: TGTGCCAGCAGTTTAACTGGGACAGGGACGCTCCACGAGCAGTACTTC

J: TRBJ2-1
size: once
D: TRBD2
length: 13
V: TRBV7-8
CDR3: CASSGGTSRSQFF
DNA: TGTGCCAGCAGTGGCGGGACTAGCAGGTCGCAGTTCTTC

J: TRBJ2-1
size: .
D: .
length: 16
V: TRBV6-5
CDR3: CASSYRPASSYNEQFF
DNA: TGTGCCAGCAGTTACCGCCCAGCCAGCTCCTACAATGAGCAGTTCTTC

J: TRBJ1-2
size: .
D: .
length: 18
V: TRBV2
CDR3: CASSEAPIRATTNYGYTF
DNA: TGTGCCAGCAGTGAAGCACCCATACGAGCGACCACTAACTATGGCTACACCTTC

J: TRBJ1-2
size: .
D: .
length: 15
V: TRBV7-2
CDR3: CASSLVSQEGYGYTF
DNA: TGTGCCAGCAGCTTAGTCTCACAGGAGGGCTATGGCTACACCTTC

J: TRBJ2-3
size: .
D: TRBD2
length: 14
V: TRBV13
CDR3: CASNSGRGSDTQYF
DNA: TGTGCCAGCAATAGCGGGAGAGGGTCAGATACGCAGTATTTT

J: TRBJ1-3
size: .
D: .
length: 16
V: TRBV7-8
CDR3: CASSPLLQGLGNTIYF
DNA: TGTGCCAGCAGCCCCCTTTTACAGGGACTTGGAAACACCATATATTTT

J: TRBJ1-2
size: .
D: TRBD1
length: 13
V: TRBV30
CDR3: CAWSHRGRSGYTF
DNA: TGTGCCTGGAGTCACAGGGGGCGGTCTGGCTACACCTTC

J: TRBJ1-2
size: once
D: TRBD1
length: 14
V: TRBV7-9
CDR3: CASNILGQVFGYTF
DNA: TGTGCCAGCAATATATTGGGACAGGTCTTTGGCTACACCTTC

J: TRBJ1-3
size: .
D: .
length: 16
V: TRBV9
CDR3: CASSVALVGAGNTIYF
DNA: TGTGCCAGCAGCGTAGCCCTCGTCGGGGCTGGAAACACCATATATTTT

J: TRBJ1-1
size: .
D: TRBD1
length: 15
V: TRBV7-9
CDR3: CASSLADRENTEAFF
DNA: TGTGCCAGCAGCTTAGCTGACAGGGAGAACACTGAAGCTTTCTTT

J: TRBJ2-7
size: .
D: .
length: 15
V: TRBV18
CDR3: CASSPRGGASYEQYF
DNA: TGTGCCAGCTCACCCCGAGGGGGGGCGTCCTACGAGCAGTACTTC

J: TRBJ2-3
size: .
D: .
length: 13
V: TRBV5-1
CDR3: CASQAYGTDTQYF
DNA: TGCGCCAGCCAAGCTTATGGCACAGATACGCAGTATTTT

J: TRBJ1-5
size: .
D: .
length: 14
V: TRBV30
CDR3: CAWSVGGSNQPQHF
DNA: TGTGCCTGGAGTGTTGGAGGGAGCAATCAGCCCCAGCATTTT

J: TRBJ2-1
size: .
D: .
length: 13
V: TRBV10-2
CDR3: CASSPERRTEQFF
DNA: TGCGCCAGCAGCCCCGAAAGGCGGACTGAGCAGTTCTTC

J: TRBJ2-7
size: .
D: .
length: 14
V: TRBV6-6
CDR3: CASSYLDGSYEQYF
DNA: TGTGCCAGCAGTTATCTGGACGGATCCTACGAGCAGTACTTC

J: TRBJ2-7
size: .
D: .
length: 14
V: TRBV11-2
CDR3: CASSLAAGLYEQYF
DNA: TGTGCCAGCAGCTTAGCTGCGGGACTCTACGAGCAGTACTTC

J: TRBJ1-5
size: .
D: .
length: 15
V: TRBV15
CDR3: CATSRASTGHQPQHF
DNA: TGTGCCACCAGCAGAGCCTCGACAGGCCATCAGCCCCAGCATTTT

J: TRBJ2-7
size: once
D: TRBD2
length: 15
V: TRBV5-6
CDR3: CASSSLAARTYEQYF
DNA: TGTGCCAGCAGCTCTCTAGCGGCGAGGACCTACGAGCAGTACTTC

J: TRBJ2-7
size: once
D: .
length: 13
V: TRBV7-2
CDR3: CASTGNGPYEQYF
DNA: TGTGCCAGCACTGGTAACGGGCCCTACGAGCAGTACTTC

J: TRBJ2-6
size: .
D: TRBD1
length: 16
V: TRBV19
CDR3: CASSRDSQSGANVLTF
DNA: TGTGCCAGTAGTAGGGACAGCCAGTCTGGGGCCAACGTCCTGACTTTC

J: TRBJ1-4
size: .
D: TRBD1
length: 15
V: TRBV7-9
CDR3: CASSLARGGLEKLFF
DNA: TGTGCCAGCAGCTTAGCAAGAGGGGGCCTTGAAAAACTGTTTTTT

J: TRBJ2-3
size: .
D: .
length: 16
V: TRBV6-1
CDR3: CASSESLGSGTDTQYF
DNA: TGTGCCAGCAGTGAATCGTTGGGGTCTGGCACAGATACGCAGTATTTT

J: TRBJ2-1
size: .
D: TRBD2
length: 11
V: TRBV5-4
CDR3: CASSWEGEQFF
DNA: TGTGCCAGCAGCTGGGAGGGCGAGCAGTTCTTC

J: TRBJ2-2
size: once
D: .
length: 12
V: TRBV19
CDR3: CASRPPTGELFF
DNA: TGTGCCAGCCGTCCCCCCACCGGGGAGCTGTTTTTT

J: TRBJ1-5
size: .
D: .
length: 15
V: TRBV2
CDR3: CASSPGTQTNQPQHF
DNA: TGTGCCAGCAGTCCCGGGACACAAACCAATCAGCCCCAGCATTTT

J: TRBJ2-3
size: .
D: .
length: 17
V: TRBV12-5
CDR3: CASGLWEGALSPDTQYF
DNA: TGTGCTAGTGGTCTATGGGAAGGGGCGCTTTCCCCAGATACGCAGTATTTT

J: TRBJ2-1
size: .
D: .
length: 15
V: TRBV11-2
CDR3: CASSLGLTSYNEQFF
DNA: TGTGCCAGCAGCTTAGGCCTAACCTCCTACAATGAGCAGTTCTTC

J: TRBJ2-3
size: .
D: .
length: 15
V: TRBV4-2
CDR3: CASSQENYPSDTQYF
DNA: TGTGCCAGCAGCCAAGAGAACTACCCCTCGGATACGCAGTATTTT

J: TRBJ1-2
size: .
D: .
length: 14
V: TRBV5-4
CDR3: CASSFQGPNYGYTF
DNA: TGTGCCAGCAGCTTCCAGGGGCCTAACTATGGCTACACCTTC

J: TRBJ1-2
size: few
D: .
length: 12
V: TRBV30
CDR3: CAWSSGKVGYTF
DNA: TGTGCCTGGAGTTCTGGGAAGGTGGGCTACACCTTC

J: TRBJ2-5
size: .
D: TRBD1
length: 14
V: TRBV5-1
CDR3: CASSQDRGRETQYF
DNA: TGCGCCAGCAGCCAGGACAGGGGGAGAGAGACCCAGTACTTC

J: TRBJ1-1
size: .
D: .
length: 13
V: TRBV30
CDR3: CAWSASMNTEAFF
DNA: TGTGCCTGGAGTGCCTCGATGAACACTGAAGCTTTCTTT

J: TRBJ2-7
size: .
D: .
length: 12
V: TRBV5-6
CDR3: CASSLGGYEQYF
DNA: TGTGCCAGCAGCTTGGGCGGCTACGAGCAGTACTTC

J: TRBJ2-1
size: few
D: .
length: 14
V: TRBV10-1
CDR3: CASSESTQGNEQFF
DNA: TGCGCCAGCAGTGAGTCGACCCAGGGCAATGAGCAGTTCTTC